The next 22 T cell receptor beta chains were all read from a single sample in a study of OX40 agonist ivuxolimab in advanced cancers. Clones were sequenced by immunoSEQ multiplex PCR, and TCRdb holds only the in-frame ones, with some missing. The sample includes about 24,000 clones, around 80% of them seen just once. The sample was CD4+ or CD8+ T cells sorted from blood, taken in a trial of the OX40 agonist ivuxolimab. These receptors were taken from an adult with an advanced solid tumor such as melanoma, head and neck, liver or kidney cancer.

V and J are TRBV7-2 and TRBJ2-2; 9 bases are shared with TRBD1. CDR3 size: 15 residues. V lost 3 bases, J lost 4 bases, and 3 bases stayed unmatched. The V gene's germline CDR1 is SGHTA and CDR2 FQGNSA. CDR3 region: CASSFRTGATGELFF. The DNA of the CDR3 is TGTGCCAGCAGCTTCCGGACAGGGGCCACCGGGGAGCTGTTTTTT.

The chain is built from TRBV28 and TRBJ1-4; no definite D call. The V gene lost 8 bases and the J gene lost 4 bases, with 14 bases spanning the gap. This CDR3 has 14 residues. Germline-derived CDR1 and CDR2 are MDHEN and SYDVKM. As DNA, the CDR3 is TGTGCCAGCCGCCGGGGTGGGAATAATGAAAAACTGTTTTTT. It encodes CASRRGGNNEKLFF.

The rearrangement joins TRBV7-2 to TRBJ2-1, with D tentatively TRBD1 or TRBD2 (5 bases each). CDR1 is SGHTA and CDR2 is FQGNSA in the germline V gene. With 5 bases removed from V and 1 base from J, the gap between germline ends came to 15 bases. The CDR3 extends over 16 amino acids. CDR3 DNA sequence: TGTGCCAGCAGCGGACACCCGGCGGGTTCCTACAATGAGCAGTTCTTC. Translation gives CASSGHPAGSYNEQFF.

V usage is TRBV19 and J usage is TRBJ1-5, with D perhaps TRBD1 (6 bases). CDR1 is LNHDA and CDR2 is SQIVND in the germline V gene (reference sequence). The V end was cut by 5 bases, the J end by 3 bases, with 17 bases between. CDR3 length: 16 amino acids. The CDR3 reads CASSGRGLPLNQPQHF. CDR3 sequence (DNA): TGTGCCAGTAGTGGCAGGGGTTTACCCCTCAATCAGCCCCAGCATTTT.

The rearrangement uses TRBV5-1 and TRBJ2-7, with D unresolved. This CDR3 comprises 13 residues. In germline, CDR1 is SGHRS, CDR2 YFSETQ. Trimming cost V 7 bases and J 0 bases, with 11 bases left between them. Here the CDR3 DNA reads TGCGCCAGCTCGATCGAGAGCTCCTACGAGCAGTACTTC. It codes for CASSIESSYEQYF.

The CDR3 DNA reads as TGTGCCAGCAGTTCCCCTAGCGGGGGGACCTACGAGCAGTACTTC. It codes for CASSSPSGGTYEQYF. The rearrangement uses TRBV28 and TRBJ2-7; 11 bases fit TRBD2. Germline V lookup: CDR1 MDHEN, CDR2 SYDVKM. Trimming removed 4 bases from V and 2 bases from J; junction bases left unmatched: 4. The CDR3 is 15 residues long.

V gene TRBV5-1 combines with J gene TRBJ1-4; the match to TRBD1 covers 7 bases. The junction had 8 bases not matched to a gene; V was cut back by 2 bases and J by 7 bases. CDR1 and CDR2 from the germline V gene are SGHRS and YFSETQ. The CDR3 is 15 amino acids. The CDR3 DNA sequence: TGCGCCAGCAGCTTAGGGGGCAGTCTAACTGAAAAACTGTTTTTT. Encoded protein: CASSLGGSLTEKLFF.

Here the CDR3 DNA reads TGTGCCAGCAGCTTACCCGGCCCCCAAGAGACCCAGTACTTC. Translated, it gives CASSLPGPQETQYF. The rearrangement joins TRBV7-3 to TRBJ2-5; D call uncertain. The CDR3 is made up of 14 amino acids. V was shortened by 2 bases and J by 1 base, with 8 bases between the two germline ends. CDR1 is SGHTA, CDR2 FQGTGA, per germline.

This clone was counted only a few times. The chain combines TRBV5-4 with TRBJ2-7; 10 nucleotides line up with TRBD1. CDR3 size: 14 residues. The V segment lost 3 bases and the J segment 3 bases; nucleotides outside the gene matches: 3. Germline CDR1 and CDR2: SGHNT and YYREEE (reference sequence). The CDR3: CASSSRDRGYEQYF. In nucleotides, the CDR3 is TGTGCCAGCAGCTCCCGGGACAGGGGCTACGAGCAGTACTTC.

This clone is labeled as medium-sized. This chain links TRBV30 with TRBJ2-3, with D unresolved. The CDR3 contains 13 residues. Germline V gene sequence: CDR1 GTSNPN, CDR2 SVGIG (reference sequence). V was pared by 3 bases and J by 0 bases, with 7 bases between. CDR3 DNA sequence: TGTGCCTGGAGGGGCGGAAGCACAGATACGCAGTATTTT. Residues: CAWRGGSTDTQYF. Using reference TRBV30 and TRBJ2-3 for the parts outside the CDR3, the full variable domain is SQTIHQWPATLVQPVGSPLSLECTVEGTSNPNLYWYRQAAGRGLQLLFYSVGIGQISSEVPQNLSASRPQDRQFILSSKKLLLSDSGFYLCAWRGGSTDTQYFGPGTRLTVL.

This chain links TRBV6-5 with TRBJ1-2, with 10 bases lining up with TRBD1. The CDR3 consists of 14 residues. Per germline, CDR1 MNHEY and CDR2 SVGAGI. Trimming cost V 6 bases and J 1 base; bases outside gene matches: 2. The CDR3 region is CASRTGGDNYGYTF. In nucleotides, the CDR3 is TGTGCCAGCAGGACAGGGGGCGATAACTATGGCTACACCTTC.

The gene calls are TRBV11-2 and TRBJ2-3; 9 bases line up with TRBD1. The CDR3 length is 14 residues. Germline V gene lookup returns CDR1 SGHAT and CDR2 FQNNGV. The V gene end was trimmed by 1 base and the J gene end by 4 bases; junction bases not matched to a gene: 0. This CDR3 reads CASSLGTGADTQYF. In DNA, the CDR3 is TGTGCCAGCAGCTTAGGGACAGGGGCAGATACGCAGTATTTT. Drawing the rest from reference TRBV11-2 and TRBJ2-3, the complete variable domain is EAGVAQSPRYKIIEKRQSVAFWCNPISGHATLYWYQQILGQGPKLLIQFQNNGVVDDSQLPKDRFSAERLKGVDSTLKIQPAKLEDSAVYLCASSLGTGADTQYFGPGTRLTVL.

The rearrangement links TRBV10-2 to TRBJ1-5; 9 bases agree with TRBD1. The CDR3 is made up of 13 amino acids. Germline CDR1 and CDR2: WSHSY and SAAADI. Trimming at V came to 9 bases and at J to 4 bases, leaving 4 bases not matched to a gene. DNA for the CDR3: TGCGCCAGTACCGGGACAGGGAATCAGCCCCAGCATTTT. Amino acid sequence: CASTGTGNQPQHF.

This rearrangement joins TRBV7-2 to TRBJ1-3; D is undetermined. Trimming cost V 1 base and J 1 base, with 5 bases left between them. CDR1 SGHTA and CDR2 FQGNSA come from the germline V gene. The CDR3 spans 14 residues. The CDR3 loop reads CASSLGDSGNTIYF. The CDR3 DNA is TGTGCCAGCAGCTTAGGGGATTCTGGAAACACCATATATTTT. The full variable domain, its missing parts supplied by reference TRBV7-2 and TRBJ1-3, is GAGVSQSPSNKVTEKGKDVELRCDPISGHTALYWYRQSLGQGLEFLIYFQGNSAPDKSGLPSDRFSAERTGGSVSTLTIQRTQQEDSAVYLCASSLGDSGNTIYFGEGSWLTVV.

This chain uses TRBV9 with TRBJ2-1, with D perhaps given as TRBD1 or TRBD2 (5 bases each). Germline CDR1 and CDR2: SGDLS and YYNGEE. Deletions cut 2 bases from V and 2 bases from J, with 14 bases between. The CDR3 is 16 residues long. The DNA for the CDR3 is TGTGCCAGCAGCGTCCGCTTAGGGGACCCCTACAATGAGCAGTTCTTC. Protein: CASSVRLGDPYNEQFF.

The chain employs TRBV4-1 and TRBJ2-7; tentatively, D is TRBD2 (6 bases). From germline, CDR1 is MGHRA and CDR2 YSYEKL. The length of the CDR3 is 15 residues. V was trimmed by 0 bases and J by 5 bases, leaving 14 bases between them. Written as DNA, the CDR3 is TGCGCCAGCAGCCAAGATCGGGGGAATCAGAACGAGCAGTACTTC. Translated, it gives CASSQDRGNQNEQYF.

The gene calls are TRBV30 and TRBJ1-6, with D hard to call. Germline CDR1 reads GTSNPN; CDR2 reads SVGIG (reference sequence). Trimming shortened V by 0 bases and J by 6 bases, and 18 bases separated the two germline ends. This CDR3 is built from 17 residues. The CDR3, as DNA: TGTGCCTGGAGTGTAAGCTCCGTCTCGCCAGGTAATTCACCCCTCCACTTT. Its translation is CAWSVSSVSPGNSPLHF. The whole variable domain, remainder taken from reference TRBV30 and TRBJ1-6, is SQTIHQWPATLVQPVGSPLSLECTVEGTSNPNLYWYRQAAGRGLQLLFYSVGIGQISSEVPQNLSASRPQDRQFILSSKKLLLSDSGFYLCAWSVSSVSPGNSPLHFGNGTRLTVT.

The J gene is TRBJ2-7, the V gene TRBV2; weak D call: TRBD2 (5 bases). The CDR3 consists of 16 residues. In germline, CDR1 is SNHLY, CDR2 FYNNEI. V lost 1 base and J 5 bases, leaving 18 bases between the germline ends. This CDR3 reads CASSEGDGVQLNEQYF. The CDR3 coding sequence is TGTGCCAGCAGTGAAGGAGACGGGGTTCAGCTGAACGAGCAGTACTTC.

Worth noting for this clone: The sample carries other DNA sequences with the same CDR3. The chain carries TRBV27 and TRBJ2-2; D ambiguous. This CDR3 is 17 amino acids long. Trimming cost V 3 bases and J 5 bases, with 19 bases left between them. Germline V lookup: CDR1 MNHEY, CDR2 SMNVEV (reference sequence). The CDR3 coding sequence is TGTGCCAGCAGTTTCCCCTCCGAAGGATACGGGACCGGGGAGCTGTTTTTT. This gives the protein CASSFPSEGYGTGELFF.

This chain connects TRBV5-1 to TRBJ1-1; D might be TRBD1 (6 bases). There are 15 residues in the CDR3. V lost 3 bases and J 1 base, leaving 13 bases between the germline ends. Germline V CDR1 and CDR2: SGHRS, YFSETQ. For the CDR3, the DNA is TGCGCCAGCAGCTGGGGGCCGCCCCGGAACACTGAAGCTTTCTTT. Translated: CASSWGPPRNTEAFF. Filled out from reference TRBV5-1 and TRBJ1-1, the complete variable domain reads KAGVTQTPRYLIKTRGQQVTLSCSPISGHRSVSWYQQTPGQGLQFLFEYFSETQRNKGNFPGRFSGRQFSNSRSEMNVSTLELGDSALYLCASSWGPPRNTEAFFGQGTRLTVV.

This clone was seen a few times. This chain links TRBV4-1 with TRBJ2-7, with 14 nucleotides matching TRBD2. There are 14 residues in the CDR3. Germline V gives CDR1 MGHRA, CDR2 YSYEKL. V was clipped by 6 bases and J by 4 bases; unmatched bases: 2. CDR3 coding DNA: TGCGCCAGCAGAGGGACTAGCGGGAGTTACGAGCAGTACTTC. Its protein product is CASRGTSGSYEQYF.

As regards this clone: This sample includes further DNA sequences coding for the same CDR3. The genes are TRBV4-3 and TRBJ1-5; D not resolved. The CDR3 loop spans 17 amino acids. With 1 base removed from V and 4 bases from J, the gap between germline ends came to 17 bases. Germline assignment: CDR1 LGHNA and CDR2 YSLEER. The CDR3: CASSQGRADVGNQPQHF. For the CDR3, the DNA is TGCGCCAGCAGCCAAGGGAGGGCAGACGTTGGGAATCAGCCCCAGCATTTT.